Below are 27 T cell receptor beta chains sequenced from a single sample in a study of blood T cell repertoires in COVID-19 (dated by TCRdb to 2018 to 2021). The library was produced with the immunoSEQ multiplex PCR assay. TCRdb stores this immuneACCESS table with in-frame sequences only. Part of the clones is absent; in the studies checked, under half of the shortfall reflects unresolved V genes, and no reason is known for the rest. The sample includes just over 650,000 clones, with approximately 90% observed a single time. The leading ten clones occupy approximately 0.25% of the sample. Sample: peripheral blood. All receptors come from a woman under 30 with acute or convalescent COVID-19.

This chain joins TRBV28 and TRBJ2-2, with D hard to call. From germline, CDR1 is MDHEN and CDR2 SYDVKM. This CDR3 spans 13 amino acids. V lost 5 bases and J 5 bases, leaving 9 bases between the germline ends. The CDR3 loop is CASSKESTGELFF. The CDR3 bases are TGTGCCAGCAGTAAGGAGTCGACCGGGGAGCTGTTTTTT.

The V call is TRBV1, the J call TRBJ1-1; TRBD1 is the table's D call, not checked against the DNA. TRBV1 is classified as a pseudogene. This CDR3 spans 14 amino acids. CDR3 residues: CTSSQQGSDTEAFF. CDR3 nucleotides: TGCACCAGCAGCCAACAGGGATCCGACACTGAAGCTTTCTTT.

The rearrangement uses TRBV7-9 and TRBJ1-1, with TRBD1 matching 10 bases. Unmatched junction bases numbered 2, after V lost 9 bases and J lost 4 bases. This CDR3 is built from 12 residues. Germline V lookup: CDR1 SEHNR, CDR2 FQNEAQ (reference sequence). CDR3 in DNA: TGTGCCAGTAGACAGGGGGCCACTGAAGCTTTCTTT. This sequence encodes CASRQGATEAFF.

The genes are TRBV6-5 and TRBJ2-2, with no clear D. The CDR3 contains 12 residues. The germline V and J ends were trimmed by 6 bases and 1 base, with 3 bases remaining between them. The V gene's germline CDR1 is MNHEY and CDR2 SVGAGI. Written as DNA, the CDR3 is TGTGCCAGCAGCTGGAACACCGGGGAGCTGTTTTTT. Amino acid sequence: CASSWNTGELFF.

V and J are TRBV20-1 and TRBJ2-3; D call uncertain. Germline CDR1 and CDR2: DFQATT and SNEGSKA (reference sequence). V lost 6 bases and J lost 3, with 7 bases in between. The CDR3 has 11 amino acids. The CDR3 here is CSAPKTDTQYF. Here the CDR3 DNA reads TGCAGTGCCCCCAAAACAGATACGCAGTATTTT.

This chain joins TRBV28 and TRBJ2-4, with a possible D match to TRBD2 (6 bases). Trimming left V 8 bases short and J 1 base short, with 12 bases between. CDR1 MDHEN and CDR2 SYDVKM come from the germline V gene. The CDR3 totals 14 residues. The CDR3 nucleotides are TGTGCCAGCCTTGGTGGGGGGGCCAAAAACATTCAGTACTTC. Residues: CASLGGGAKNIQYF. Using reference TRBV28 and TRBJ2-4 for the parts outside the CDR3, the full variable domain is DVKVTQSSRYLVKRTGEKVFLECVQDMDHENMFWYRQDPGLGLRLIYFSYDVKMKEKGDIPEGYSVSREKKERFSLILESASTNQTSMYLCASLGGGAKNIQYFGAGTRLSVL.

The genes are TRBV7-2 and TRBJ1-2; 9 nucleotides match TRBD1. V trimming: 4 bases; J trimming: 9 bases; junction bases outside the gene matches: 6. The CDR3 consists of 13 residues. Looked up from germline, CDR1 is SGHTA and CDR2 is FQGNSA. This CDR3 is CASSSGTGWRYTF. The CDR3 DNA sequence: TGTGCCAGCAGCTCCGGGACAGGGTGGCGCTACACCTTC.

V is TRBV2 and J is TRBJ1-1; TRBD1 is a possible D gene (6 bases). Trimming took 6 bases from V and 4 from J, leaving 12 bases between them. The CDR3 covers 13 residues. CDR1 SNHLY and CDR2 FYNNEI come from the germline V gene. CDR3 DNA sequence: TGTGCCAGCAGAAACAGGGCGGGCACTGAAGCTTTCTTT. Translating gives CASRNRAGTEAFF.

This clone was seen only a few times. The gene calls are TRBV4-3 and TRBJ1-5; no reliable D call. V dropped 0 bases and J dropped 3 bases, with 12 bases sitting between them. The CDR3 spans 16 residues. Germline values: CDR1 LGHNA, CDR2 YSLEER. The CDR3 sequence: CASSQDWQAVNQPQHF. The CDR3 nucleotides read TGCGCCAGCAGCCAAGATTGGCAGGCCGTCAATCAGCCCCAGCATTTT.

The chain has TRBV7-2 and TRBJ1-2; TRBD1 is a possible D gene (6 bases). Trimming removed 6 bases at V and 5 bases at J, with 13 bases between. The germline V gene has CDR1 SGHTA and CDR2 FQGNSA. The CDR3 runs 13 residues. The CDR3 DNA reads TGTGCCAGCAGTCTGACAGGCAAATATGGCTACACCTTC. This encodes CASSLTGKYGYTF.

The chain joins TRBV3-1 (or the pseudogene TRBV3-2) to TRBJ2-7; D is possibly TRBD2 (5 bases). This CDR3 region has 13 residues. Trimming took off 0 bases at V and 9 bases at J, with 12 bases between the two ends. The germline CDR1 and CDR2 sequences are LGHDT and YNNKEL (reference sequence). CDR3 protein: CASSQDTMRVQYF. In DNA, the CDR3 is TGTGCCAGCAGCCAAGATACTATGCGGGTGCAGTACTTC.

CDR3 sequence reads: CASSYVGGTEAFF. Written as DNA, the CDR3 is TGTGCCAGCAGTTACGTAGGGGGCACTGAAGCTTTCTTT. The chain couples TRBV6-2 or TRBV6-3 to TRBJ1-1; D is perhaps TRBD1 (6 bases). The V end lost 2 bases, the J end lost 4 bases, and 8 bases lay between the germline ends. Per germline, CDR1 MNHEY and CDR2 SVGEGT. The CDR3 is 13 amino acids.

The rearrangement uses TRBV4-1 and TRBJ1-2; the match to TRBD1 covers 7 bases. Per the germline V gene, CDR1 is MGHRA and CDR2 is YSYEKL. The CDR3 is 18 residues long. V shed 3 bases, J shed 2 bases, and the junction held 15 bases outside the gene matches. The CDR3 DNA sequence: TGCGCCAGCAGCCATTTTACAGGGGCCCTCCCCACGAACTATGGCTACACCTTC. Translation gives CASSHFTGALPTNYGYTF.

This chain uses TRBV5-6 with TRBJ1-2, with a possible D match to TRBD1 (5 bases). Trimming pared 0 bases from V and 7 bases from J, leaving 10 bases between. This CDR3 region has 13 residues. The germline V gene encodes CDR1 SGHDT and CDR2 YYEEEE. In DNA form, the CDR3 reads TGTGCCAGCAGCTTGGGTAGGGGCTTTGGCTACACCTTC. Protein sequence: CASSLGRGFGYTF.

This chain connects TRBV7-9 to TRBJ1-3; D is ambiguous. CDR3 length: 15 amino acids. V was pared by 1 base and J by 1 base, with 8 bases between. Germline lookup yields CDR1 SEHNR and CDR2 FQNEAQ (reference sequence). CDR3 in amino acids: CASSLGRMSGNTIYF. The CDR3 region has the DNA TGTGCCAGCAGCTTAGGCAGGATGTCTGGAAACACCATATATTTT.

This clone was seen a single time. The chain employs TRBV6-4 and TRBJ2-3; 8 bases line up with TRBD1. The CDR3 contains 15 residues. Per the germline V gene, CDR1 is MRHNA and CDR2 is SNTAGT. The V and J ends lost 2 bases and 6 bases, in that order; junction bases with no gene match: 7. CDR3 amino acids: CASSDRQGASDTQYF. CDR3 DNA: TGTGCCAGCAGTGACCGGCAGGGGGCTTCGGATACGCAGTATTTT.

The rearrangement uses TRBV5-4 and TRBJ1-1; no firm D call. There are 13 residues in the CDR3. Germline CDR1 reads SGHNT; CDR2 reads YYREEE (reference sequence). Trimming took 2 bases from V and 4 from J, leaving 9 bases between them. The CDR3 is CASSLSGRTEAFF. The CDR3 region has the DNA TGTGCCAGCAGCTTAAGTGGGCGCACTGAAGCTTTCTTT.

This chain links TRBV5-1 with TRBJ1-5; perhaps TRBD1 as D (6 bases). The CDR3 sequence is 14 residues long. V lost 1 base, J lost 6 bases, and 11 bases lay in between. In germline, CDR1 is SGHRS, CDR2 YFSETQ. The CDR3 DNA reads TGCGCCAGCAGCTTGTTGGGGGCGGGTCAGCCCCAGCATTTT. Translating gives CASSLLGAGQPQHF.

The chain uses TRBV18 and TRBJ2-7, with D tentatively TRBD1 (5 bases). The V end was cut by 6 bases, the J end by 3 bases, with 15 bases between. The germline V gene encodes CDR1 KGHSH and CDR2 LQKENI. The CDR3 is 14 residues long. The CDR3 region is CASSPQGRNYEQYF. DNA for the CDR3: TGTGCCAGCTCCCCGCAGGGTCGTAACTACGAGCAGTACTTC.

This chain joins TRBV6-5 and TRBJ1-6, with a tentative D call TRBD1 (5 bases). Germline assignment: CDR1 MNHEY and CDR2 SVGAGI. V was pared by 8 bases and J by 13 bases, with 21 bases between. The CDR3 sequence is 14 residues long. The CDR3 reads CASWRDGWPLPLHF. The CDR3 DNA sequence: TGTGCCAGCTGGAGGGACGGATGGCCGCTCCCCCTCCACTTT.

Written as DNA, the CDR3 is TGTGCCAGTCAGATAGCAGCAGGGGGCGACTATGGCTACACCTTC. The encoded protein is CASQIAAGGDYGYTF. The rearrangement links TRBV19 to TRBJ1-2; 8 bases map to TRBD1. The CDR3 runs to 15 residues. From germline, CDR1 is LNHDA and CDR2 SQIVND (reference sequence). After removal of 8 bases from V and 3 bases from J, the junction contained 11 bases not matched to a gene. Combining the CDR3 with reference TRBV19 and TRBJ1-2 gives the whole variable domain DGGITQSPKYLFRKEGQNVTLSCEQNLNHDAMYWYRQDPGQGLRLIYYSQIVNDFQKGDIAEGYSVSREKKESFPLTVTSAQKNPTAFYLCASQIAAGGDYGYTFGSGTRLTVV.

V gene TRBV20-1 combines with J gene TRBJ2-7, with D possibly matching TRBD2 (6 bases). Germline V CDR1 and CDR2: DFQATT, SNEGSKA (reference sequence). This CDR3 contains 14 residues. V lost 3 bases and J lost 3, with 15 bases in between. CDR3 amino acids: CSASEPGLLYEQYF. The CDR3 nucleotides read TGCAGTGCTAGTGAACCGGGACTCCTCTACGAGCAGTACTTC.

This sequence joins TRBV7-9 and TRBJ1-2; D ambiguous. The CDR3 consists of 13 residues. Trimming stripped 1 base from V and 5 bases from J, with 8 bases between. Germline CDR1 reads SEHNR; CDR2 reads FQNEAQ (reference sequence). The CDR3 DNA is TGTGCCAGCAGCTTAGGCGCGGGATATGGCTACACCTTC. Translated: CASSLGAGYGYTF. The entire variable domain, with the rest obtained from reference TRBV7-9 and TRBJ1-2, is as follows: DTGVSQNPRHKITKRGQNVTFRCDPISEHNRLYWYRQTLGQGPEFLTYFQNEAQLEKSRLLSDRFSAERPKGSFSTLEIQRTEQGDSAMYLCASSLGAGYGYTFGSGTRLTVV.

This chain joins TRBV4-1 and TRBJ2-7; the match to TRBD1 covers 10 bases. Germline V lookup: CDR1 MGHRA, CDR2 YSYEKL. The CDR3 is 15 residues long. The ends lost 5 bases at V and 4 bases at J; junction bases unmatched: 8. The CDR3: CASSSRSDRGYEQYF. The CDR3 DNA is TGCGCCAGCAGCTCGCGCTCGGACAGGGGGTACGAGCAGTACTTC.

This clone turned up a few times. The rearrangement links TRBV7-9 to TRBJ1-3; D is unresolved. CDR1 and CDR2 from the germline V gene are SEHNR and FQNEAQ (reference sequence). V lost 2 bases and J 0 bases, leaving 20 bases between the germline ends. The CDR3 is 19 residues long. CDR3 region: CASSLSLGGFATSGNTIYF. CDR3 DNA sequence: TGTGCCAGCAGCTTATCCCTGGGCGGGTTCGCCACCTCTGGAAACACCATATATTTT.

The chain links TRBV5-6 to TRBJ2-7; TRBD1 matches at 7 bases. The germline V gene encodes CDR1 SGHDT and CDR2 YYEEEE. The CDR3 sequence is 15 residues long. V trimming: 4 bases; J trimming: 0 bases; junction bases outside the gene matches: 7. CDR3 nucleotides: TGTGCCAGCAGCGAGGGGGCGACCAGCTCCTACGAGCAGTACTTC. Protein: CASSEGATSSYEQYF. Drawing the rest from reference TRBV5-6 and TRBJ2-7, the complete variable domain is DAGVTQSPTHLIKTRGQQVTLRCSPKSGHDTVSWYQQALGQGPQFIFQYYEEEERQRGNFPDRFSGHQFPNYSSELNVNALLLGDSALYLCASSEGATSSYEQYFGPGTRLTVT.

The chain combines TRBV6-2 or TRBV6-3 with TRBJ1-5; tentative D call: TRBD1 (5 bases). The CDR3 is 13 amino acids. V was pared by 4 bases and J by 4 bases, with 8 bases between. The germline gives CDR1 MNHEY, CDR2 SVGEGT. CDR3: CASSSRENQPQHF. Here the CDR3 DNA reads TGTGCCAGCAGTTCCAGGGAAAATCAGCCCCAGCATTTT.